A selection of T cell receptor beta chains follows, all from one sample in a study of blood T cell repertoires in COVID-19. The assay was immunoSEQ multiplex PCR, and TCRdb's table has in-frame clones only and misses some. This repertoire shows some 150,000 clones, 84% found once; its top ten account for roughly two fifths. Sequenced material: peripheral blood. The origin of the receptors is a human donor in a cohort sampled during active COVID-19. CDR3s include the opening cysteine and the closing phenylalanine or tryptophan. Fields, in order: V gene, clone size, J gene, D gene, CDR3 DNA, CDR3 protein. D genes are given only for firm matches. A row's size may be missing; if present it is once, few, many or a size class.

TRBV4-3	.	TRBJ2-7	.	TGCGCCAGCAGCCCCTTCTTAGCTTCCTACGAGCAGTACTTC	CASSPFLASYEQYF
TRBV3-1/TRBV3-2	once	TRBJ2-7	TRBD1	TGTGCCAGCAGCCGCGGTGGACAGGGTGTCTACGAGCAGTACTTC	CASSRGGQGVYEQYF
TRBV7-2	.	TRBJ1-5	.	TGTGCCAGCAGCTTAGGACAAGGACTCAATCAGCCCCAGCATTTT	CASSLGQGLNQPQHF
TRBV1	once	TRBJ2-2	.	TGCACCAGCAGCCACCTGGGGGGGTATGACACCGGGGAGCTGTTTTTT	CTSSHLGGYDTGELFF
TRBV9	few	TRBJ1-2	.	TGTGCCAGCAGTTTGAGGCAGGGGAACTATGGCTACACCTTC	CASSLRQGNYGYTF
TRBV13	once	TRBJ1-4	TRBD1	TGTGCCAGCAGCTTAGCCGGGATACAGGGGTTAACTAATGAAAAACTGTTTTTT	CASSLAGIQGLTNEKLFF
TRBV6-2/TRBV6-3	.	TRBJ2-5	.	TGTGCCAGCAGTTACTCCAGGGGGGCCGGGACCCAGTACTTC	CASSYSRGAGTQYF
TRBV18	.	TRBJ2-1	TRBD2	TGTGCCAGCTCACCAACGACGGGGGGTCCCAATGAGCAGTTCTTC	CASSPTTGGPNEQFF
TRBV5-1	.	TRBJ1-3	.	TGCGCCAGCAGCCTCCCGGCGGCCAGCTCTGGAAACACCATATATTTT	CASSLPAASSGNTIYF
TRBV4-3	few	TRBJ2-1	.	TGCGCCAGCAGCCAAGAAGCTGACAGGCCTCCCGAGTACAATGAGCAGTTCTTC	CASSQEADRPPEYNEQFF
TRBV7-2	once	TRBJ2-3	TRBD2	TGTGCCAGCAGCCTCGGGGGGGCTGGAGATACGCAGTATTTT	CASSLGGAGDTQYF
TRBV11-3	.	TRBJ2-5	.	TGTGCCAGCAGTAGAGGAGAGGCCCAGTACTTC	CASSRGEAQYF
TRBV6-5	.	TRBJ1-2	.	TGTGCCAGCAGTTACTCGGCAGGGAACTATGGCTACACCTTC	CASSYSAGNYGYTF
TRBV30	.	TRBJ2-1	TRBD2	TGTGCCTGGAGCGGACTAGCGGGGGGGTCTCGGCAGTTCTTC	CAWSGLAGGSRQFF
TRBV7-2	.	TRBJ1-6	TRBD1	TGTGCCAGCAGTAGGCCCCCAACAGGGGGTAATTCACCCCTCCACTTT	CASSRPPTGGNSPLHF
TRBV2	once	TRBJ1-1	.	TGTGCCAGCACCCGGGCGGGCGCCCACACTGAAGCTTTCTTT	CASTRAGAHTEAFF
TRBV18	few	TRBJ2-7	.	TGTGCCAGCTCACCAGTAGCCGACAGGTTCGCCTCCTACGAGCAGTACTTC	CASSPVADRFASYEQYF
TRBV7-2	.	TRBJ2-2	.	TGTGCCAGCAGCTTAGTACAGGGTACCGGGGAGCTGTTTTTT	CASSLVQGTGELFF
TRBV18	.	TRBJ2-1	.	TGTGCCAGCCGAACAGGGTCGGATGAGCAGTTCTTC	CASRTGSDEQFF
TRBV7-9	.	TRBJ1-1	TRBD1	TGTGCCAGCAGCTTGGCGGACAGGGGGCCTGTAATTTTCTTT	CASSLADRGPVIFF
TRBV7-2	.	TRBJ2-1	.	TGTGCCAGCAGCTTAAGGTCTAGCGAGTACAATGAGCAGTTCTTC	CASSLRSSEYNEQFF
TRBV5-4	few	TRBJ2-3	TRBD1	TGTGCCAGCAGCTTGGGGACAGGGCCAGATACGCAGTATTTT	CASSLGTGPDTQYF
TRBV7-2	.	TRBJ2-4	TRBD1	TGTGCCAGCAGCTTCGGACAGGGGCTAGCCAAAAACATTCAGTACTTC	CASSFGQGLAKNIQYF
TRBV10-3	.	TRBJ2-7	.	TGTGCCATCAGTGTCGGACCCGGGGGCGAGCAGTACTTC	CAISVGPGGEQYF
TRBV5-5	.	TRBJ1-5	.	TGTGCCAGCAGCTCCCGCTATGGGAGGGCGCCTCATCAGCCCCAGCATTTT	CASSSRYGRAPHQPQHF
TRBV14	.	TRBJ2-7	.	TGTGCCAGCAGCCAGAAGGGGGAGCAGTACTTC	CASSQKGEQYF
TRBV29-1	few	TRBJ2-5	TRBD2	TGCAGCGCCATCCCTTCTAGCGGGGGGGCTTCTGGAGAGACCCAGTACTTC	CSAIPSSGGASGETQYF
TRBV19	once	TRBJ1-2	.	TGTGCCAGTAGTATAGTGGACAGTCCCTATGGCTACACCTTC	CASSIVDSPYGYTF
TRBV5-6	once	TRBJ1-2	TRBD1	TGTGCCAGCACCCTCTACAGGGGATATAACTATGGCTACACCTTC	CASTLYRGYNYGYTF
TRBV28	.	TRBJ2-7	.	TGTGCCACCTCAGGGGATCCAACCTACGAGCAGTACTTC	CATSGDPTYEQYF
TRBV5-4	once	TRBJ2-3	.	TGTGCCAGCAGCCTAAACAGGGGCACAGATACGCAGTATTTT	CASSLNRGTDTQYF
TRBV10-3	.	TRBJ1-5	.	TGTGCCATCAGGCAGGAGGGACTAAGGGATCAGCCCCAGCATTTT	CAIRQEGLRDQPQHF
TRBV19	once	TRBJ1-2	TRBD1	TGTGCCAGTAGTATCCTTGGGAGTGGGACAGGGGGGAACTATGGCTACACCTTC	CASSILGSGTGGNYGYTF
TRBV29-1	.	TRBJ2-2	.	TGCAGCGTTGGTCGGCGGAGCTTGAACACCGGGGAGCTGTTTTTT	CSVGRRSLNTGELFF
TRBV6-1	.	TRBJ1-1	.	TGTGCCAGCAGTGAGAGAGGGACTGACTTGATCACTGAAGCTTTCTTT	CASSERGTDLITEAFF
TRBV7-2	once	TRBJ1-4	.	TGTGCCAGCAGCGAGGGGACTCAGGGTGAAAAACTGTTTTTT	CASSEGTQGEKLFF
TRBV5-8	once	TRBJ1-1	.	TGTGCCAGCAGCCTCAGATTGAACACTGAAGCTTTCTTT	CASSLRLNTEAFF
TRBV2	.	TRBJ2-5	.	TGTGCCAGCAGTGGGGGGCCGGCGGCAGAGACCCAGTACTTC	CASSGGPAAETQYF
TRBV5-1	.	TRBJ2-5	.	TGCGCCAGCAGCTTGGTGGAAGGAGGAGAGACCCAGTACTTC	CASSLVEGGETQYF
TRBV15	.	TRBJ1-5	.	TGTGCCACCAGCAGAACCAGGGAAGTGGGCAATCAGCCCCAGCATTTT	CATSRTREVGNQPQHF
TRBV6-5	.	TRBJ1-4	.	TGTGCCAGCAGCCCCGGGATAAGTAATGAAAAACTGTTTTTT	CASSPGISNEKLFF
TRBV28	.	TRBJ2-1	TRBD2	TGTGCCAGCAGTTTAGGCGTAGCGGGGGGCTCCTACAATGAGCAGTTCTTC	CASSLGVAGGSYNEQFF
TRBV5-1	.	TRBJ1-2	.	TGCGCCAGCAGCTTGCTACAACCAGGAGGCTACACCTTC	CASSLLQPGGYTF
TRBV6-1	.	TRBJ1-1	TRBD1	TGTGCCAGCAGTGAAGGGAACAGGGGAATGAACACTGAAGCTTTCTTT	CASSEGNRGMNTEAFF
TRBV2	.	TRBJ1-2	TRBD1	TGTGCCAGCGGCAGGGGAACAGGGGGCAACTATGGCTACACCTTC	CASGRGTGGNYGYTF
TRBV19	.	TRBJ1-5	.	TGTGCCAGTAAGCCCGGAGGAAATCAGCCCCAGCATTTT	CASKPGGNQPQHF
TRBV2	few	TRBJ1-2	.	TGTGCCAGCAGGGAGGACGGAGCCTATGGCTACACCTTC	CASREDGAYGYTF
TRBV6-5	.	TRBJ1-2	TRBD1	TGTGCCAGCAGTAGGGGACAGGGGGGTGGCTATGGCTACACCTTC	CASSRGQGGGYGYTF
TRBV30	.	TRBJ1-1	.	TGTGCCTGGAGTCCCCGGGACACCTTGAACACTGAAGCTTTCTTT	CAWSPRDTLNTEAFF
TRBV11-3	.	TRBJ1-2	.	TGTGCCAGCAGCTCAAGGGGCTATGGCTACACCTTC	CASSSRGYGYTF
TRBV28	.	TRBJ1-1	TRBD1	TGTGCCAGCAACAGGAGGGGGCGCGGTACTGAAGCTTTCTTT	CASNRRGRGTEAFF
TRBV2	.	TRBJ1-4	.	TGTGCCAGCAGTGATATCGACTTGACCACAACTAATGAAAAACTGTTTTTT	CASSDIDLTTTNEKLFF
TRBV5-5	.	TRBJ2-2	.	TGTGCCAGCAGCTTATATACCGGGGAGCTGTTTTTT	CASSLYTGELFF
TRBV28	.	TRBJ2-5	.	TGTGCCAGCGGACAAATTGCCCCCCAAGAGACCCAGTACTTC	CASGQIAPQETQYF
TRBV19	.	TRBJ1-5	.	TGTGCCAGTAGTATTATACAGGGCTTAAATCAGCCCCAGCATTTT	CASSIIQGLNQPQHF
TRBV3-1/TRBV3-2	.	TRBJ2-7	.	TGTGCCAGCAGCCAAGGGCCAGACTTC	CASSQGPDF
TRBV7-2	.	TRBJ1-1	TRBD1	TGTGCCAGCAGCACATCCCTGGACAGGGTGAGTGAAGCTTTCTTT	CASSTSLDRVSEAFF
TRBV7-8	.	TRBJ1-2	.	TGTGCCAGCAGCCCCTCCGGGGGGCAATATGGCTACACCTTC	CASSPSGGQYGYTF
TRBV5-1	.	TRBJ2-1	TRBD2	TGCGCCAGCAGCTCAGTAGCGGGGGGGAACAATGAGCAGTTCTTC	CASSSVAGGNNEQFF
TRBV28	.	TRBJ2-7	TRBD1	TGTGCCAGCAAGAGACAGGGGGGTTCCTACGAGCAGTACTTC	CASKRQGGSYEQYF